The 26 T cell receptor beta chains reported below all come from one sample, sequenced in a study of T-cell reconstitution after alpha-beta-depleted transplantation in children. During its preparation, the TCRbeta library received unique molecular identifiers. Each CDR3 protein gets one entry after TCRdb re-called the PCR reads with MiXCR. The data hold some 240,000 distinct CDR3 sequences, with over 9.5% observed a single time. This sample comprised PBMCs from the stem cell graft donor, obtained from the stem cell graft. The receptors stem from a human donor who donated a stem cell graft to a child with SCID.

This clonotype was detected many times. The genes are TRBV4-1 and TRBJ2-2; TRBD2 matches 13 bases. CDR1 is MGHRA and CDR2 is YSYEKL in the germline V gene. J lost 4 bases, V lost 4 bases, and 9 bases had no gene match. The CDR3 totals 18 residues. This CDR3 reads CASSLGLAGASPTGELFF. The CDR3 nucleotides are TGCGCCAGCAGCCTCGGACTAGCGGGGGCCTCGCCCACCGGGGAGCTGTTTTTT.

In its sample, this clonotype was seen many times. The rearrangement joins TRBV5-6 to TRBJ1-1, with 8 bases that match TRBD1. Germline CDR1 and CDR2: SGHDT and YYEEEE. V lost 4 bases to trimming and J lost 5 bases; unmatched junction nucleotides: 4. The CDR3 spans 13 residues. This CDR3 reads CASSRNRGTEAFF. In nucleotides, the CDR3 is TGTGCCAGCAGCCGGAACAGGGGGACTGAAGCTTTCTTT.

This clonotype was seen ten or more times. The chain joins TRBV4-1 to TRBJ1-1; 11 bases match TRBD1. Trimming took 8 bases from V and 7 from J; bases not matched to a gene: 9. This CDR3 contains 14 residues. Germline V gene lookup returns CDR1 MGHRA and CDR2 YSYEKL. The CDR3 spells CASCRSGQGGEAFF. The CDR3 bases are TGCGCCAGCTGCCGTTCGGGACAGGGGGGTGAAGCTTTCTTT.

The table lists this clonotype with many counts. This chain uses TRBV7-2 with TRBJ2-5; D perhaps matches TRBD2 (5 bases). CDR1 is SGHTA, CDR2 FQGNSA, per germline. This CDR3 region has 14 residues. Trimming removed 6 bases from V and 4 bases from J, with 15 bases in between. CDR3 in amino acids: CASSPDVGRETQYF. CDR3 bases: TGTGCCAGCAGTCCAGATGTGGGGAGAGAGACCCAGTACTTC.

On this clonotype itself: A much larger clonotype is one base distant, so this may be a read error. The V call is TRBV5-1, the J call TRBJ2-5; D is ambiguous. Germline loops: CDR1 SGHRS, CDR2 YFSETQ. The V gene lost 4 bases and the J gene lost 4 bases, with 20 bases spanning the gap. The CDR3 length is 16 residues. The CDR3, as DNA: TGCGCCAGCAGCCCAACGGCGGATTCCTTGCGAGAGACCCAGTACTTC. Translated: CASSPTADSLRETQYF.

The chain employs TRBV2 and TRBJ1-5, with 7 nucleotides matching TRBD1. V gave up 11 bases and J gave up 3 bases; unmatched junction bases: 7. The CDR3 length is 13 residues. Germline V gene lookup returns CDR1 SNHLY and CDR2 FYNNEI. CDR3 sequence reads: CAGGGQVNQPQHF. For the CDR3, the DNA is TGTGCCGGGGGCGGACAGGTCAATCAGCCCCAGCATTTT.

This clonotype was detected ten times or more. The V call is TRBV10-3, the J call TRBJ1-2, with 7 nucleotides matching TRBD1. V was pared by 0 bases and J by 4 bases, with 11 bases of the junction left unmatched. There are 17 residues in the CDR3. Germline lookup yields CDR1 ENHRY and CDR2 SYGVKD. CDR3 nucleotide sequence: TGTGCCATCAGTGAGTCTAGGCGACAGGGAGCCCCCTATGGCTACACCTTC. This codes for CAISESRRQGAPYGYTF.

In its sample, this clonotype was seen many times. The chain recombines TRBV7-6 with TRBJ2-5, with a possible D match to TRBD2 (5 bases). Germline V gene lookup returns CDR1 SGHVS and CDR2 FNYEAQ. This CDR3 has 15 amino acids. Trimming stripped 4 bases from V and 5 bases from J, with 17 bases between. The DNA of the CDR3 is TGTGCCAGCAGCTCGGACGCACGCGGGTTGGAGACCCAGTACTTC. Translation: CASSSDARGLETQYF. Looking up the rest from reference TRBV7-6 and TRBJ2-5 gives the full variable domain: GAGVSQSPRYKVTKRGQDVALRCDPISGHVSLYWYRQALGQGPEFLTYFNYEAQQDKSGLPNDRFSAERPEGSISTLTIQRTEQRDSAMYRCASSSDARGLETQYFGPGTRLLVL.

There are many counts of this clonotype. The chain uses TRBV7-9 and TRBJ2-7, with TRBD1 identical over 8 bases. The CDR3 is 15 residues long. The germline CDR1 and CDR2 sequences are SEHNR and FQNEAQ (reference sequence). Losses at the gene ends were 5 bases for V and 2 bases for J; bases not matched to a gene: 8. The CDR3 here is CASSTRQGWAYEQYF. CDR3 DNA sequence: TGTGCCAGCAGCACTCGACAGGGGTGGGCCTACGAGCAGTACTTC.

Many counts were recorded for this clonotype. CDR3 sequence (DNA): TGTGCCAGCAGTTATGTGATGAACACTGAAGCTTTCTTT. Encoded protein: CASSYVMNTEAFF. This rearrangement joins TRBV6-5 to TRBJ1-1; D gene uncertain. CDR3 length: 13 amino acids. Germline V gene data show CDR1 as MNHEY and CDR2 as SVGAGI. Trimming shortened V by 3 bases and J by 0 bases, and 5 bases separated the two germline ends.

Ten or more counts support this clonotype. The chain couples TRBV29-1 to TRBJ1-1; 9 nucleotides match TRBD1. Germline V gene data show CDR1 as SQVTM and CDR2 as ANQGSEA. The trim removed 6 bases at V and 4 bases at J, leaving 15 bases unmatched. The CDR3 has 16 amino acids. CDR3 DNA: TGCAGCGTCTCTCGAGAAACAGGGGGCAGGGGCACTGAAGCTTTCTTT. Protein: CSVSRETGGRGTEAFF.

There are many counts of this clonotype. In nucleotides, the CDR3 is TGTGCCACCTCCAGGGCCTCCGCCGACAATGAGCAGTTCTTC. It translates to CATSRASADNEQFF. The chain uses TRBV2 and TRBJ2-1; TRBD1 is a possible D gene (5 bases). V lost 10 bases, J lost 5 bases, and 18 bases lay in between. The CDR3 has 14 amino acids. Germline V gene sequence: CDR1 SNHLY, CDR2 FYNNEI.

J is TRBJ2-7 and V is TRBV6-1; D is possibly TRBD2 (5 bases). The germline V gene has CDR1 MNHNS and CDR2 SASEGT. Between the trimmed V and J ends, which lost 2 bases and 3 bases, there was a span of 11 bases. CDR3 length: 14 residues. CDR3 residues: CASSEPEGHYEQYF. CDR3 coding DNA: TGTGCCAGCAGTGAACCAGAGGGCCACTACGAGCAGTACTTC.

At least ten counts were recorded for this clonotype. The chain employs TRBV6-6 and TRBJ2-7; perhaps D is TRBD1 or TRBD2 (5 bases each). CDR3 length: 13 residues. Germline V CDR1 and CDR2: MNHNY, SVGAGI (reference sequence). V gave up 8 bases and J gave up 5 bases, with 16 bases separating them. Here the CDR3 DNA reads TGTGCCAGCCATTCTCCACTAGGGGACGAGCAGTACTTC. Encoded protein: CASHSPLGDEQYF.

This clonotype was counted ten times or more. This chain connects TRBV5-1 to TRBJ2-2, with D tentatively TRBD2 (6 bases). Germline V gives CDR1 SGHRS, CDR2 YFSETQ. The CDR3 has 16 residues. Trimming stripped 3 bases from V and 5 bases from J, with 17 bases between. The CDR3 coding sequence is TGCGCCAGCAGCTCGGAGGGGACGAAGGGGACCGGGGAGCTGTTTTTT. This sequence encodes CASSSEGTKGTGELFF.

The chain is built from TRBV5-1 and TRBJ2-5; D call uncertain. Trimming removed 4 bases at V and 2 bases at J, with 15 bases between. The germline V gene has CDR1 SGHRS and CDR2 YFSETQ. The CDR3 consists of 15 residues. CDR3 residues: CASSPLPTEQETQYF. CDR3 coding DNA: TGCGCCAGCAGCCCCCTCCCCACAGAGCAAGAGACCCAGTACTTC.

There are a few counts of this clonotype. The chain joins TRBV18 to TRBJ1-5; D remains unclear. The germline V gene encodes CDR1 KGHSH and CDR2 LQKENI. CDR3 length: 13 amino acids. Trimming stripped 2 bases from V and 3 bases from J, with 5 bases between. CDR3 sequence reads: CASSPDINQPQHF. CDR3 DNA sequence: TGTGCCAGCTCACCAGACATCAATCAGCCCCAGCATTTT.

This clonotype has a count of ten or more. The J gene is TRBJ1-5, the V gene TRBV3-1, with unresolved D. This CDR3 is 14 amino acids long. Germline values: CDR1 LGHDT, CDR2 YNNKEL (reference sequence). V lost 4 bases and J lost 3, with 10 bases in between. CDR3 in amino acids: CASSPLGINQPQHF. Here the CDR3 DNA reads TGTGCCAGCAGCCCTCTGGGAATCAATCAGCCCCAGCATTTT.

This clonotype occurred many times. The V and J genes are TRBV5-1 and TRBJ1-2; unclear D gene. The germline V and J ends were trimmed by 0 bases and 10 bases, with 16 bases remaining between them. The length of the CDR3 is 14 residues. CDR1 is SGHRS, CDR2 YFSETQ, per germline. The CDR3 DNA reads TGCGCCAGCAGCTTGGACAATGGCAGGAAACACTACACCTTC. Residues: CASSLDNGRKHYTF.

This clonotype was seen at least ten times. Here the CDR3 reads CASRVSGAAGNTIYF. The CDR3 DNA is TGTGCCAGCAGAGTCTCCGGGGCAGCGGGAAACACCATATATTTT. The V and J genes are TRBV12-3 or TRBV12-4 and TRBJ1-3; D possibly corresponds to TRBD1 (5 bases). The V end lost 6 bases, the J end lost 4 bases, and 16 bases lay between the germline ends. This CDR3 contains 15 residues.

This clonotype was recorded many times. The chain employs TRBV2 and TRBJ2-7, with 11 positions matching TRBD1. CDR1 SNHLY and CDR2 FYNNEI come from the germline V gene. This CDR3 has 15 amino acids. Losses at the gene ends were 3 bases for V and 7 bases for J; bases not matched to a gene: 8. The CDR3 nucleotides are TGTGCCAGCAGTGAGGGACAGGGGGGTCGCCTAGAGCAGTACTTC. Translated: CASSEGQGGRLEQYF.

This clonotype was recorded many times. The chain couples TRBV20-1 to TRBJ2-5; 8 bases agree with TRBD1. Trimming took 2 bases from V and 1 from J; bases not matched to a gene: 6. From germline, CDR1 is DFQATT and CDR2 SNEGSKA (reference sequence). This CDR3 spans 15 amino acids. The CDR3 spells CSARPDRGTQETQYF. In nucleotides, the CDR3 is TGCAGTGCTAGACCAGACAGGGGAACCCAAGAGACCCAGTACTTC.

This clonotype came up many times. V is TRBV20-1 and J is TRBJ2-7; D is ambiguous. V lost 6 bases and J lost 3, with 15 bases in between. Germline values: CDR1 DFQATT, CDR2 SNEGSKA (reference sequence). The CDR3 covers 13 residues. CDR3 protein: CSAYNGPFYEQYF. As DNA, the CDR3 is TGCAGTGCGTATAACGGACCATTCTACGAGCAGTACTTC.

This clonotype was seen many times. The genes are TRBV6-5 and TRBJ2-3, with D perhaps TRBD1 or TRBD2 (5 bases each). Per germline, CDR1 MNHEY and CDR2 SVGAGI. Trimming cost V 0 bases and J 5 bases, with 18 bases left between them. This CDR3 is 17 amino acids long. CDR3 in DNA: TGTGCCAGCAGTTACTCGTTTGGGGGAGCAATATTAGATACGCAGTATTTT. As protein: CASSYSFGGAILDTQYF.

This clonotype was recorded at least ten times. The rearrangement joins TRBV20-1 to TRBJ1-6, with 7 bases that match TRBD1. V shed 0 bases, J shed 0 bases, and the junction held 14 bases outside the gene matches. Germline CDR1 DFQATT, CDR2 SNEGSKA (reference sequence). This CDR3 contains 20 residues. This CDR3 is CSARERGTGTASSYNSPLHF. CDR3 bases: TGCAGTGCTAGAGAGAGGGGAACCGGGACAGCGAGCTCCTATAATTCACCCCTCCACTTT.

This clonotype occurred many times. The V and J genes are TRBV12-3 or TRBV12-4 and TRBJ2-2; D is ambiguous. CDR3 length: 15 residues. The ends were cut back, 1 base at V and 4 bases at J, with 10 bases in the middle. The CDR3 DNA reads as TGTGCCAGCAGTTTAGGAGGTTTCGGCACCGGGGAGCTGTTTTTT. Translating gives CASSLGGFGTGELFF.